The entry below describes one T cell receptor beta chain. What it binds is not known. The TCR beta cDNA libraries carried unique molecular identifiers. When 1 to 10 million T cells were used, they gave roughly 500,000 cDNA molecules. TCRdb fed the PCR reads into MiXCR, producing one record per CDR3 protein. The data show almost 700,000 distinct CDR3 sequences, around 64% seen once. The data are from a study of post-analysis software for immune sequencing data. Findings and limits, study-wide: F-measure co-clustering was strong for batch-matched samples. Patients used a handful of TRBV segments, including TRBV5-6, TRBV5-1 and TRBV20-1, more often than controls.

This CDR3 has 17 residues. Germline V lookup: CDR1 MGHRA, CDR2 YSYEKL. Trimming took 4 bases from V and 1 from J; bases not matched to a gene: 9. This receptor was obtained from a girl under 10 years old with multiple sclerosis. The source material was blood. This chain links TRBV4-1 with TRBJ2-7; 11 bases are a match to TRBD2. The CDR3 coding sequence is TGCGCCAGCAGCCGCCCTGTTGGGACTAGCGGATCCTACGAGCAGTACTTC. Its translation: CASSRPVGTSGSYEQYF.